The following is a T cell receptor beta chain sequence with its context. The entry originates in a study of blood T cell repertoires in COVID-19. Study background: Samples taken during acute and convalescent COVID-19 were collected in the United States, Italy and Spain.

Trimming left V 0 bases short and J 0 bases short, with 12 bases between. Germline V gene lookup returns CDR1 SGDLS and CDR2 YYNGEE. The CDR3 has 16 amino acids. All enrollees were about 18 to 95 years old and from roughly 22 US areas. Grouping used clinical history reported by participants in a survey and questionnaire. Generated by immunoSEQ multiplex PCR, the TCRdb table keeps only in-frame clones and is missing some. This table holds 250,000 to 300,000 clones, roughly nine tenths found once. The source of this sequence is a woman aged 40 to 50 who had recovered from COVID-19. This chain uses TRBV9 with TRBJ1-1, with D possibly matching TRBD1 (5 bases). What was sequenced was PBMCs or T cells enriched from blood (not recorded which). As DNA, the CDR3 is TGTGCCAGCAGCGTAGTGTCGGCAGGGTTGAACACTGAAGCTTTCTTT. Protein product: CASSVVSAGLNTEAFF.